This record looks at one T cell receptor (beta chain) sequence and its context. Method: immunoSEQ multiplex PCR; TCRdb's copy keeps in-frame clones and lacks some. The repertoire has under 75,000 clones, 95% of them found once; the top ten carry around 7%. This sample is part of a study of cytomegalovirus exposure and HLA in healthy donors. Study-level information: The approximately 110 validation repertoires used a platform that matched the one used for the roughly 650 first-cohort repertoires, as a later analysis reported.

Sequences were obtained from PBMCs. This clonotype was obtained from a woman aged 18-35 years in good health and CMV-seropositive.

The CDR3 DNA sequence: TGTGCCAGCAGCAAAACGCTCCCGAGGGGGGGAGCCTACGAGCAGTACTTC. As protein: CASSKTLPRGGAYEQYF. The gene calls are TRBV7-2 and TRBJ2-7; tentative D call: TRBD2 (7 bases). Germline V gene lookup returns CDR1 SGHTA and CDR2 FQGNSA. Between the trimmed V and J ends, which lost 5 bases and 2 bases, there was a span of 22 bases. The CDR3 is made up of 17 amino acids.